Below, 32 T cell receptor beta chains from the same sample are listed, as sequenced in a study of T cells in localized non-small cell lung cancer. The data were produced by immunoSEQ multiplex PCR, yet TCRdb's version contains in-frame clones alone and is incomplete. The sample records more than 12,000 clones, 75% to 90% being singletons. Sequenced material: peripheral blood, taken before any cancer treatment. The receptors shown here come from a female donor aged 60 or older with stage I squamous cell lung carcinoma.

The V gene is TRBV7-8, the J gene TRBJ2-7; tentatively, D is TRBD1 (6 bases). V lost 3 bases, J lost 2 bases, and 17 bases lay in between. The CDR3 covers 16 residues. The germline V gene encodes CDR1 SGHVS and CDR2 FQNEAQ. The CDR3 DNA sequence: TGTGCCAGCAGCTTTGGATATGGGACACCCACCTACGAGCAGTACTTC. Its protein is CASSFGYGTPTYEQYF. Full variable domain (rest looked up from reference TRBV7-8 and TRBJ2-7): GAGVSQSPRYKVAKRGQDVALRCDPISGHVSLFWYQQALGQGPEFLTYFQNEAQLDKSGLPSDRFFAERPEGSVSTLKIQRTQQEDSAVYLCASSFGYGTPTYEQYFGPGTRLTVT.

In its sample, this clone was seen once. This chain joins TRBV2 and TRBJ2-2, with TRBD2 matching 8 bases. The CDR3 extends over 18 amino acids. Per germline, CDR1 SNHLY and CDR2 FYNNEI. The V gene end was trimmed by 6 bases and the J gene end by 1 base; junction bases not matched to a gene: 13. The CDR3 spells CASSLQPRTSLNTGELFF. For the CDR3, the DNA is TGTGCCAGCAGCCTTCAACCTAGGACTAGCTTGAACACCGGGGAGCTGTTTTTT.

The rearrangement uses TRBV28 and TRBJ1-1, with TRBD1 as a possible D gene (5 bases). The germline V gene has CDR1 MDHEN and CDR2 SYDVKM. V lost 2 bases, J lost 1 base, and 11 bases lay in between. This CDR3 has 15 amino acids. CDR3 in amino acids: CASSLRDWGNTEAFF. The CDR3 bases are TGTGCCAGCAGTTTAAGGGACTGGGGGAACACTGAAGCTTTCTTT. Full variable domain (missing parts from reference TRBV28 and TRBJ1-1): DVKVTQSSRYLVKRTGEKVFLECVQDMDHENMFWYRQDPGLGLRLIYFSYDVKMKEKGDIPEGYSVSREKKERFSLILESASTNQTSMYLCASSLRDWGNTEAFFGQGTRLTVV.

This clone came up a few times. The chain has TRBV6-5 and TRBJ2-3; TRBD2 matches at 9 bases. Unmatched junction bases numbered 7, after V lost 0 bases and J lost 6 bases. CDR1 MNHEY and CDR2 SVGAGI come from the germline V gene. The CDR3 spans 16 residues. The DNA for the CDR3 is TGTGCCAGCAGTTACTCGGGTATAAGCGGGAGGGATACGCAGTATTTT. It is translated as CASSYSGISGRDTQYF.

The chain combines TRBV4-3 with TRBJ2-3; D is uncertain. The CDR3 length is 13 residues. V gave up 3 bases and J gave up 6 bases, with 10 bases separating them. CDR1 is LGHNA, CDR2 YSLEER, per germline. CDR3 bases: TGCGCCAGCAGCCAGGTACAGAGGGATACGCAGTATTTT. Its protein product is CASSQVQRDTQYF.

This clone was recorded a few times. The rearrangement uses TRBV4-1 and TRBJ2-7; 8 bases agree with TRBD1. J lost 3 bases, V lost 4 bases, and 11 bases had no gene match. CDR3 length: 16 residues. Germline V gene lookup returns CDR1 MGHRA and CDR2 YSYEKL. In nucleotides, the CDR3 is TGCGCCAGCAGCCTAAATGTGGGACAGGCCTTCTACGAGCAGTACTTC. Its translation is CASSLNVGQAFYEQYF.

The V and J genes are TRBV9 and TRBJ2-2, with 8 bases lining up with TRBD1. V was clipped by 0 bases and J by 7 bases; unmatched bases: 8. The germline CDR1 and CDR2 sequences are SGDLS and YYNGEE. The length of the CDR3 is 16 residues. DNA for the CDR3: TGTGCCAGCAGCGTAGAGGACAGGGTTTTTAACGGGGAGCTGTTTTTT. It yields the protein CASSVEDRVFNGELFF. Combining the CDR3 with reference TRBV9 and TRBJ2-2 gives the whole variable domain DSGVTQTPKHLITATGQRVTLRCSPRSGDLSVYWYQQSLDQGLQFLIQYYNGEERAKGNILERFSAQQFPDLHSELNLSSLELGDSALYFCASSVEDRVFNGELFFGEGSRLTVL.

The chain recombines TRBV15 with TRBJ2-1; maybe TRBD2 (6 bases). Looked up from germline, CDR1 is LNHNV and CDR2 is YYDKDF (reference sequence). V was trimmed by 0 bases and J by 5 bases, leaving 11 bases between them. This CDR3 is 15 amino acids long. The CDR3 region is CATSREAGTHNEQFF. For the CDR3, the DNA is TGTGCCACCAGCAGAGAGGCGGGAACTCACAATGAGCAGTTCTTC.

The J gene is TRBJ2-7, the V gene TRBV2; TRBD1 might be the D (6 bases). Trimming removed 6 bases from V and 3 bases from J, with 15 bases in between. The germline CDR1 and CDR2 sequences are SNHLY and FYNNEI. This CDR3 comprises 14 residues. CDR3 coding DNA: TGTGCCAGCAGCTTACAGGGAAATAACTACGAGCAGTACTTC. It translates to CASSLQGNNYEQYF.

The V call is TRBV25-1, the J call TRBJ2-2, with D hard to call. Trimming stripped 3 bases from V and 8 bases from J, with 4 bases between. The CDR3 totals 11 residues. CDR1 and CDR2 from the germline V gene are MGHDK and SYGVNS. The CDR3, as DNA: TGTGCCAGCAGTGAGGGAGGGGAGCTGTTTTTT. Translating it yields CASSEGGELFF.

The genes are TRBV6-5 and TRBJ2-5; no firm D call. The CDR3 extends over 11 amino acids. Trimming left V 6 bases short and J 4 bases short, with 6 bases between. The germline gives CDR1 MNHEY, CDR2 SVGAGI. The CDR3 spells CASSPGETQYF. DNA of the CDR3: TGTGCCAGCAGCCCCGGAGAGACCCAGTACTTC.

The V call is TRBV6-5, the J call TRBJ1-4; 11 positions match TRBD1. This CDR3 has 15 amino acids. Germline V gene lookup returns CDR1 MNHEY and CDR2 SVGAGI. J lost 3 bases, V lost 5 bases, and 2 bases had no gene match. CDR3 nucleotides: TGTGCCAGCAGTGGACAGGGGGCTCCTAATGAAAAACTGTTTTTT. This gives the protein CASSGQGAPNEKLFF.

The chain employs TRBV11-2 and TRBJ1-6; D unclear. The germline gives CDR1 SGHAT, CDR2 FQNNGV. The CDR3 is 13 residues long. Trimming pared 1 base from V and 15 bases from J, leaving 13 bases between. The CDR3 DNA reads as TGTGCCAGCAGCTTAGGCTCGGGTTCTGACCTCCACTTT. It codes for CASSLGSGSDLHF. Based on the CDR3 plus reference TRBV11-2 and TRBJ1-6, the full variable domain is EAGVAQSPRYKIIEKRQSVAFWCNPISGHATLYWYQQILGQGPKLLIQFQNNGVVDDSQLPKDRFSAERLKGVDSTLKIQPAKLEDSAVYLCASSLGSGSDLHFGNGTRLTVT.

The rearrangement links TRBV6-1 to TRBJ1-4; D unclear. There are 15 residues in the CDR3. Germline V gene sequence: CDR1 MNHNS, CDR2 SASEGT. The V end was cut by 0 bases, the J end by 2 bases, with 7 bases between. CDR3 in DNA: TGTGCCAGCAGTGAAGCCCCCGGGACTAATGAAAAACTGTTTTTT. This sequence encodes CASSEAPGTNEKLFF.

This clone was detected only a few times. The genes are TRBV6-1 and TRBJ1-2, with a possible D match to TRBD1 (5 bases). The CDR3 length is 15 residues. V dropped 3 bases and J dropped 5 bases, with 16 bases sitting between them. The germline V gene has CDR1 MNHNS and CDR2 SASEGT. CDR3 in amino acids: CASSEQSGTAYGYTF. CDR3 DNA: TGTGCCAGCAGTGAGCAGTCCGGGACGGCTTATGGCTACACCTTC.

The J gene is TRBJ2-5, the V gene TRBV14; 7 bases are shared with TRBD1. Germline CDR1 is SGHDN and CDR2 is FVKESK. This CDR3 comprises 15 residues. Trimming removed 4 bases from V and 5 bases from J; junction bases left unmatched: 10. The CDR3 sequence: CASSRDRERGETQYF. CDR3 coding DNA: TGTGCCAGCAGCCGCGACAGGGAAAGAGGGGAGACCCAGTACTTC. Drawing the rest from reference TRBV14 and TRBJ2-5, the complete variable domain is EAGVTQFPSHSVIEKGQTVTLRCDPISGHDNLYWYRRVMGKEIKFLLHFVKESKQDESGMPNNRFLAERTGGTYSTLKVQPAELEDSGVYFCASSRDRERGETQYFGPGTRLLVL.

J is TRBJ2-3 and V is TRBV11-2; 7 bases agree with TRBD2. Looked up from germline, CDR1 is SGHAT and CDR2 is FQNNGV. V gave up 5 bases and J gave up 0 bases; unmatched junction bases: 5. CDR3 length equals 15 residues. CDR3 protein: CASSRASGSTDTQYF. CDR3 DNA: TGTGCCAGCAGCCGTGCTAGCGGTAGCACAGATACGCAGTATTTT.

The chain joins TRBV5-4 to TRBJ2-1; D gene unclear. Trimming removed 2 bases from V and 0 bases from J, with 6 bases in between. The CDR3 covers 14 residues. Looked up from germline, CDR1 is SGHNT and CDR2 is YYREEE (reference sequence). For the CDR3, the DNA is TGTGCCAGCAGCTTCGAGGACTCCTACAATGAGCAGTTCTTC. Translation gives CASSFEDSYNEQFF.

The CDR3 DNA reads TGTGCCAGCAGCCCACATGACCCAGGGGGACGGGAAAAACTGTTTTTT. It translates to CASSPHDPGGREKLFF. The chain uses TRBV7-9 and TRBJ1-4; 7 bases match TRBD1. Germline V gene data show CDR1 as SEHNR and CDR2 as FQNEAQ (reference sequence). Unmatched junction bases numbered 14, after V lost 5 bases and J lost 8 bases. The CDR3 spans 16 residues.

The chain uses TRBV19 and TRBJ1-1; D gene unclear. The germline V gene has CDR1 LNHDA and CDR2 SQIVND (reference sequence). Deletions cut 8 bases from V and 1 base from J, with 8 bases between. The CDR3 consists of 12 residues. For the CDR3, the DNA is TGTGCCAGTGTCAAAGGGAACACTGAAGCTTTCTTT. Its protein is CASVKGNTEAFF.

The chain joins TRBV5-4 to TRBJ1-1; TRBD1 matches 7 bases. The CDR3 covers 12 residues. Per germline, CDR1 SGHNT and CDR2 YYREEE (reference sequence). With 4 bases clipped from V and 5 bases from J, the junction kept 2 bases outside the gene matches. CDR3 region: CASSRRGTEAFF. The CDR3 coding sequence is TGTGCCAGCAGCCGCAGGGGGACTGAAGCTTTCTTT.

The genes are TRBV13 and TRBJ2-3, with TRBD2 identical over 9 bases. The germline CDR1 and CDR2 sequences are PRHDT and FYEKMQ (reference sequence). The length of the CDR3 is 16 residues. V lost 2 bases, J lost 3 bases, and 6 bases stayed unmatched. The CDR3 nucleotides read TGTGCCAGCAGCTTACTTAGCGGGAGTGGAACAGATACGCAGTATTTT. As protein: CASSLLSGSGTDTQYF.

CDR3 in DNA: TGTGCCAGCAGATGGCCGAGCACAGATACGCAGTATTTT. Protein product: CASRWPSTDTQYF. J is TRBJ2-3 and V is TRBV6-6; no reliable D call. V was shortened by 6 bases and J by 0 bases, with 7 bases between the two germline ends. This CDR3 is 13 amino acids long. Germline V gene sequence: CDR1 MNHNY, CDR2 SVGAGI (reference sequence).

The chain uses TRBV6-1 and TRBJ2-7; 8 bases fit TRBD1. With V trimmed by 5 bases and J by 4 bases, 10 bases remained unmatched. From germline, CDR1 is MNHNS and CDR2 SASEGT. This CDR3 is 15 amino acids long. This CDR3 is CASSPWGQGAYEQYF. The CDR3 coding sequence is TGTGCCAGCAGTCCCTGGGGGCAGGGGGCTTACGAGCAGTACTTC.

In this sample, this clone turned up once. A junction end diverges from the germline sequence, so it may reflect a read error. The rearrangement links TRBV6-1 to TRBJ2-1; 7 nucleotides align to TRBD2. The CDR3 is made up of 14 amino acids. Germline V gives CDR1 MNHNS, CDR2 SASEGT. DNA for the CDR3: TGTGCCGGCAGCGGCCAGCGGGATTACAATGAGCAGTTCTTC. This translates into CAGSGQRDYNEQFF.

The gene calls are TRBV19 and TRBJ2-3, with a tentative D call TRBD1 (5 bases). CDR1 is LNHDA, CDR2 SQIVND, per germline (reference sequence). The CDR3 extends over 14 amino acids. Trimming stripped 4 bases from V and 4 bases from J, with 12 bases between. CDR3 amino acids: CASSTNGAADTQYF. CDR3 in DNA: TGTGCCAGTAGTACGAATGGGGCTGCAGATACGCAGTATTTT. The variable domain in full, with the rest retrieved from reference TRBV19 and TRBJ2-3, is DGGITQSPKYLFRKEGQNVTLSCEQNLNHDAMYWYRQDPGQGLRLIYYSQIVNDFQKGDIAEGYSVSREKKESFPLTVTSAQKNPTAFYLCASSTNGAADTQYFGPGTRLTVL.

This sequence joins TRBV28 and TRBJ1-3, with D uncertain. This CDR3 comprises 13 residues. CDR1 is MDHEN, CDR2 SYDVKM, per germline. Trimming took off 8 bases at V and 1 base at J, with 9 bases between the two ends. CDR3 sequence: CASFSGSGNTIYF. CDR3 nucleotide sequence: TGTGCCAGCTTTAGTGGGTCTGGAAACACCATATATTTT.

The chain recombines TRBV28 with TRBJ2-3; D may be TRBD1 (6 bases). With 5 bases removed from V and 5 bases from J, the gap between germline ends came to 17 bases. Germline V CDR1 and CDR2: MDHEN, SYDVKM. This CDR3 comprises 15 residues. The CDR3 nucleotides read TGTGCCAGCAGTCCTGAGACAGGTTGGGGAGATACGCAGTATTTT. This sequence encodes CASSPETGWGDTQYF.

V is TRBV4-2 and J is TRBJ2-1, with TRBD1 matching over 11 bases. The CDR3 runs 17 residues. Germline-derived CDR1 and CDR2 are LGHNA and YNFKEQ. Trimming took 1 base from V and 2 from J; bases not matched to a gene: 4. The CDR3 sequence: CASSQGGQGATYNEQFF. CDR3 DNA: TGTGCCAGCAGCCAAGGTGGACAGGGGGCGACCTACAATGAGCAGTTCTTC.

The chain has TRBV6-5 and TRBJ2-7, with 8 bases matching TRBD1. The length of the CDR3 is 15 residues. J gave up 5 bases and V 6 bases, and 12 bases lay outside the gene matches. Germline V CDR1 and CDR2: MNHEY, SVGAGI. The CDR3 loop is CASSPDREERDEQYF. The CDR3 nucleotides read TGTGCCAGCAGCCCGGACAGGGAAGAAAGGGACGAGCAGTACTTC.

This clone was seen a single time. This chain connects TRBV5-1 to TRBJ1-1, with D perhaps TRBD1 (6 bases). CDR1 SGHRS and CDR2 YFSETQ come from the germline V gene. This CDR3 has 15 residues. The V and J ends lost 6 bases and 0 bases respectively, with 15 bases between them. The CDR3 sequence: CASKGGVVMNTEAFF. CDR3 nucleotides: TGCGCCAGCAAGGGGGGAGTAGTCATGAACACTGAAGCTTTCTTT.

The count of this clone is one. The chain links TRBV6-1 to TRBJ2-5; 9 nucleotides line up with TRBD2. Germline CDR1 and CDR2: MNHNS and SASEGT. V was clipped by 2 bases and J by 5 bases; unmatched bases: 6. The CDR3 totals 15 residues. CDR3 amino acids: CASSELRGGHETQYF. In DNA, the CDR3 is TGTGCCAGCAGTGAACTGCGGGGGGGCCACGAGACCCAGTACTTC.